Listed here are 26 T cell receptor beta chains from one sample, sequenced in a study of cytomegalovirus exposure and HLA in healthy donors. 13 Jbeta primers and 60 Vbeta primers were used for the PCR. The method was immunoSEQ multiplex PCR; TCRdb's version includes in-frame clones alone and lacks a portion of them. The sample records some 200,000 clones, approximately 85% being singletons. Sequencing was carried out using PBMCs. These receptors originate from a young woman in good health and CMV-seronegative.

This chain joins TRBV9 and TRBJ1-2; D is unclear. This CDR3 spans 16 amino acids. V shed 0 bases and J shed 2 bases, with 14 bases lying between them. CDR1 and CDR2 from the germline V gene are SGDLS and YYNGEE. The CDR3 region has the DNA TGTGCCAGCAGCGTAGCAGTCGGGGTCCCGAACTATGGCTACACCTTC. Translating it yields CASSVAVGVPNYGYTF.

The chain uses TRBV6-5 and TRBJ1-1; perhaps TRBD1 as D (6 bases). Trimming pared 7 bases from V and 0 bases from J, leaving 9 bases between. The CDR3 loop spans 13 amino acids. Germline V gene lookup returns CDR1 MNHEY and CDR2 SVGAGI. The CDR3 DNA sequence: TGTGCCAGCAAAGGACAGTTGAACACTGAAGCTTTCTTT. It translates to CASKGQLNTEAFF.

There are a few counts of this clone. The genes are TRBV15 and TRBJ2-7; D is unclear. V lost 1 base and J lost 0, with 7 bases in between. This CDR3 has 14 residues. The germline gives CDR1 LNHNV, CDR2 YYDKDF (reference sequence). The CDR3 coding sequence is TGTGCCACCAGCAGAGGGCACAGCTCCTACGAGCAGTACTTC. Its protein product is CATSRGHSSYEQYF. The entire variable domain, with the rest obtained from reference TRBV15 and TRBJ2-7, is as follows: DAMVIQNPRYQVTQFGKPVTLSCSQTLNHNVMYWYQQKSSQAPKLLFHYYDKDFNNEADTPDNFQSRRPNTSFCFLDIRSPGLGDTAMYLCATSRGHSSYEQYFGPGTRLTVT.

V gene TRBV5-4 combines with J gene TRBJ2-3, with a possible D match to TRBD1 (6 bases). CDR3 length equals 15 residues. V was pared by 0 bases and J by 6 bases, with 14 bases between. CDR1 and CDR2 (germline): SGHNT, YYREEE (reference sequence). The CDR3 coding sequence is TGTGCCAGCAGCTTGGTGGTAGGGGGAGCCGATACGCAGTATTTT. Amino acids: CASSLVVGGADTQYF.

This clone was seen once. The chain combines TRBV7-9 with TRBJ2-7, with D perhaps TRBD1 (6 bases). V lost 5 bases and J 0 bases, leaving 17 bases between the germline ends. The CDR3 loop spans 16 amino acids. CDR1 and CDR2 from the germline V gene are SEHNR and FQNEAQ (reference sequence). CDR3 in DNA: TGTGCCAGCAGCCCAATCATTGGGACATTCTCCTACGAGCAGTACTTC. Translating gives CASSPIIGTFSYEQYF.

This chain connects TRBV5-1 to TRBJ1-1; 9 bases match TRBD1. The CDR3 is 16 residues long. In germline, CDR1 is SGHRS, CDR2 YFSETQ. Trimming at V came to 4 bases and at J to 5 bases, leaving 12 bases not matched to a gene. The CDR3 nucleotides are TGCGCCAGCAGCGACGAACAGGGGGCGCCGAGGACTGAAGCTTTCTTT. This translates into CASSDEQGAPRTEAFF.

This chain links TRBV6-5 with TRBJ2-6, with D tentatively TRBD1 (6 bases). From germline, CDR1 is MNHEY and CDR2 SVGAGI. Trimming removed 6 bases at V and 1 base at J, with 10 bases between. The length of the CDR3 is 15 residues. CDR3 nucleotides: TGTGCCAGCAGAACAACAGGGTCTGGGGCCAACGTCCTGACTTTC. This translates into CASRTTGSGANVLTF.

V and J are TRBV7-4 and TRBJ2-1, with TRBD2 matching 12 bases. Germline V lookup: CDR1 SGHVT, CDR2 SQSDAQ. Trimming took 7 bases from V and 8 from J; bases not matched to a gene: 12. The CDR3 sequence is 16 residues long. The CDR3 DNA follows: TGTGCCAGCAAAAGCCCCCTAGCGGGGGGGCCAGATGAGCAGTTCTTC. Its translation: CASKSPLAGGPDEQFF.

The genes are TRBV18 and TRBJ1-1; a weak D match, TRBD1 (6 bases). Trimming removed 6 bases from V and 8 bases from J, with 19 bases in between. The CDR3 totals 14 residues. Germline loops: CDR1 KGHSH, CDR2 LQKENI. The chain's CDR3 is CASSSGGGTKEAFF. The CDR3, as DNA: TGTGCCAGCTCCTCCGGGGGAGGGACAAAAGAAGCTTTCTTT.

Only one count was recorded for this clone. The rearrangement uses TRBV5-1 and TRBJ1-5; weak D call: TRBD1 (6 bases). Germline V gives CDR1 SGHRS, CDR2 YFSETQ. V gave up 0 bases and J gave up 2 bases, with 9 bases separating them. The CDR3 totals 15 residues. CDR3 loop: CASSLAAGGNQPQHF. The DNA for the CDR3 is TGCGCCAGCAGCTTGGCGGCAGGGGGCAATCAGCCCCAGCATTTT.

The V call is TRBV5-1, the J call TRBJ2-1, with TRBD2 as a possible D gene (6 bases). The V end was cut by 0 bases, the J end by 2 bases, with 9 bases between. Germline assignment: CDR1 SGHRS and CDR2 YFSETQ. The CDR3 covers 15 residues. CDR3 sequence reads: CASSLDGGTYNEQFF. In DNA form, the CDR3 reads TGCGCCAGCAGCTTGGATGGCGGGACCTACAATGAGCAGTTCTTC.

This rearrangement joins TRBV18 to TRBJ2-5; 8 bases fit TRBD1. The end of the DNA is better explained by TRBJ2-7, so the J call may be wrong. This CDR3 contains 15 residues. The V gene's germline CDR1 is KGHSH and CDR2 LQKENI. The CDR3 region has the DNA TGTGCCAGCTCCCCGGGACAGGCCTCTTCCTACGAGCAGTACTTC. This encodes CASSPGQASSYEQYF.

V usage is TRBV6-5 and J usage is TRBJ2-5; 7 positions agree with TRBD1. V lost 8 bases to trimming and J lost 1 base; unmatched junction nucleotides: 4. There are 13 residues in the CDR3. Germline V gene sequence: CDR1 MNHEY, CDR2 SVGAGI. CDR3 bases: TGTGCCAGCCGGGACAGATCCCAAGAGACCCAGTACTTC. Protein sequence: CASRDRSQETQYF.

This chain connects TRBV2 to TRBJ2-5; TRBD1 matches at 9 bases. This CDR3 contains 15 residues. V dropped 7 bases and J dropped 5; count of bases not matched to a gene: 11. From germline, CDR1 is SNHLY and CDR2 FYNNEI. In DNA, the CDR3 is TGTGCCAGCACTCAACAGGGGACAGGGAAGGAGACCCAGTACTTC. Encoded protein: CASTQQGTGKETQYF.

The V gene is TRBV7-3, the J gene TRBJ2-3, with 12 bases that match TRBD2. Germline CDR1 and CDR2: SGHTA and FQGTGA. The V gene end was trimmed by 5 bases and the J gene end by 2 bases; junction bases not matched to a gene: 8. The CDR3 extends over 17 amino acids. CDR3 nucleotide sequence: TGTGCCAGCAGCCCCGGGACTAGCGGGTTTAACACAGATACGCAGTATTTT. Residues: CASSPGTSGFNTDTQYF.

The chain uses TRBV27 and TRBJ2-1, with TRBD2 matching over 10 bases. The CDR3 totals 16 residues. V shed 5 bases, J shed 4 bases, and the junction held 8 bases outside the gene matches. Germline V gene data show CDR1 as MNHEY and CDR2 as SMNVEV (reference sequence). CDR3 residues: CASSPLGTSAYNEQFF. For the CDR3, the DNA is TGTGCCAGCAGTCCGCTGGGGACTAGCGCTTACAATGAGCAGTTCTTC.

The chain is built from TRBV7-2 and TRBJ2-1, with 7 positions matching TRBD2. Per the germline V gene, CDR1 is SGHTA and CDR2 is FQGNSA. Trimming cost V 5 bases and J 6 bases; bases outside gene matches: 7. CDR3 size: 14 residues. The CDR3 spells CASSPKQRGNEQFF. CDR3 sequence (DNA): TGTGCCAGCAGCCCCAAACAGCGGGGCAATGAGCAGTTCTTC.

The gene calls are TRBV6-5 and TRBJ2-5; a possible D gene is TRBD2 (7 bases). Between the trimmed V and J ends, which lost 1 base and 5 bases, there was a span of 11 bases. Looked up from germline, CDR1 is MNHEY and CDR2 is SVGAGI. The CDR3 is 14 amino acids. The CDR3 bases are TGTGCCAGCAGTTACTGGGGGGGGGCGGAGACCCAGTACTTC. Translated: CASSYWGGAETQYF.

The rearrangement uses TRBV7-9 and TRBJ2-5, with D perhaps matching TRBD2 (6 bases). The J call may be in error: the DNA end matches TRBJ2-7 better. CDR1 and CDR2 from the germline V gene are SEHNR and FQNEAQ (reference sequence). The CDR3 loop spans 14 amino acids. The CDR3 DNA is TGTGCCAGCAGCCGGCAGGGAGGTCCCTACGAGCAGTACTTC. This sequence encodes CASSRQGGPYEQYF.

This clone has just one count. V and J are TRBV10-3 and TRBJ2-2; 9 positions agree with TRBD1. This CDR3 is built from 16 residues. The germline V gene has CDR1 ENHRY and CDR2 SYGVKD. V dropped 8 bases and J dropped 3; count of bases not matched to a gene: 10. The CDR3 loop reads CAISRDRGTDTGELFF. In DNA, the CDR3 is TGTGCCATCTCCCGAGACAGGGGGACCGACACCGGGGAGCTGTTTTTT.

The gene calls are TRBV6-5 and TRBJ2-1; 9 bases map to TRBD2. The CDR3 spans 15 residues. From germline, CDR1 is MNHEY and CDR2 SVGAGI. Trimming at V came to 8 bases and at J to 4 bases, leaving 9 bases not matched to a gene. The CDR3 bases are TGTGCCAGCCGACTAGCGGAGTCGGATTACAATGAGCAGTTCTTC. Protein: CASRLAESDYNEQFF.

In this sample, this clone turned up a few times. The chain carries TRBV28 and TRBJ2-7, with 8 bases matching TRBD1. The CDR3 sequence is 13 residues long. The V and J ends lost 8 bases and 4 bases, in that order; junction bases with no gene match: 7. Germline values: CDR1 MDHEN, CDR2 SYDVKM. CDR3 protein: CASVGQGTYEQYF. CDR3 nucleotides: TGTGCCAGCGTTGGACAGGGAACATACGAGCAGTACTTC.

The chain uses TRBV5-1 and TRBJ2-1; TRBD1 matches at 9 bases. Germline values: CDR1 SGHRS, CDR2 YFSETQ. The CDR3 contains 13 residues. Losses at the gene ends were 1 base for V and 9 bases for J; bases not matched to a gene: 2. The CDR3 nucleotides are TGCGCCAGCAGCTTGTTGGACAGGGGTGAGCAGTTCTTC. Translated: CASSLLDRGEQFF.

The CDR3 DNA sequence: TGTGCCTGGAGTCCAGACAAGAACTATGGCTACACCTTC. Translated, it gives CAWSPDKNYGYTF. The chain joins TRBV30 to TRBJ1-2; D is unresolved. Germline V gene data show CDR1 as GTSNPN and CDR2 as SVGIG (reference sequence). The V end was cut by 2 bases, the J end by 2 bases, with 9 bases between. This CDR3 comprises 13 residues.

The gene calls are TRBV4-2 and TRBJ2-2; no definite D call. The CDR3 is made up of 15 amino acids. Germline V lookup: CDR1 LGHNA, CDR2 YNFKEQ. Trimming left V 2 bases short and J 3 bases short, with 10 bases between. The CDR3 nucleotides read TGTGCCAGCAGCCAACCTGACCGGGACACCGGGGAGCTGTTTTTT. Amino acids: CASSQPDRDTGELFF.

V usage is TRBV6-6 and J usage is TRBJ2-3; a weak D match, TRBD2 (6 bases). Germline values: CDR1 MNHNY, CDR2 SVGAGI (reference sequence). The CDR3 length is 12 residues. V was shortened by 10 bases and J by 4 bases, with 12 bases between the two germline ends. CDR3 region: CATGGPADTQYF. DNA for the CDR3: TGTGCCACCGGAGGGCCGGCAGATACGCAGTATTTT.